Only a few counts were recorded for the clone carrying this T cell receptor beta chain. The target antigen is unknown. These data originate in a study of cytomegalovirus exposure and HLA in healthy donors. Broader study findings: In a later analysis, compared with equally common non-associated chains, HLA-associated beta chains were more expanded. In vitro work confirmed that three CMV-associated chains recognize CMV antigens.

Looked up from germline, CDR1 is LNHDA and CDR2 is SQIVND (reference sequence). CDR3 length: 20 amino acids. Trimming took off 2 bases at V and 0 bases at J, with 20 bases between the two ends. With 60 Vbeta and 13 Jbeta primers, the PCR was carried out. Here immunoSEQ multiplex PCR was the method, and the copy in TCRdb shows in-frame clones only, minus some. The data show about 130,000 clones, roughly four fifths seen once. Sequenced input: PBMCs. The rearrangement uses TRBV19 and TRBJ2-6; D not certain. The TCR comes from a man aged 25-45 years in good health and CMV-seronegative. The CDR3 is CASSIPIHNYVSSGANVLTF. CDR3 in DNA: TGTGCCAGTAGTATACCGATACACAACTATGTATCCTCTGGGGCCAACGTCCTGACTTTC.